The source of this T cell receptor beta chain is a study of T-cell reconstitution after alpha-beta-depleted transplantation in children (dated by TCRdb to the mid-2010s). Regarding the complete study: Using TCR repertoire profiling, the study followed T-cell immune reconstitution in a quantitative way in children after TCRalphabeta/CD19-depleted allogeneic hematopoietic cell transplantation.

About this clonotype itself: What this receptor recognizes is not known. Within one base of it there is no much larger clone, and no base qualities were kept.

Based on the germline V gene (reference sequence), the CDR1 and CDR2 sequences are SGHAT and FQDESV. Reading from cysteine to phenylalanine, the CDR3 counts 18 amino acids. Left in the record is the CDR3 DNA by itself, 54 bases read in frame from the first base. V is reduced by 1 base and J by 0 bases, leaving a spacing of 16 bases between them. The study at large found these results: The apparently early alphabetaT-cell count recovery about two months after transplant was reportedly dependent on only several hundred rapidly expanded clones derived from non-depleted graft cells. The frequencies of hyperexpanded clones fell over the following months, and after one year, T-cell counts and TCRbeta diversity were mostly attributed to newly produced T cells. In some patients, the high TCRbeta diversity seen at day 60 was put down to recipient T cells and intrathymic progenitors that had survived conditioning.

What the treatment or condition label conveys for this sample: allogeneic hematopoietic cell transplantation with graft depleted of TCRalphabeta T cells and CD19 B cells. The transplant recipients were children given TCRalphabeta/CD19-depleted allogeneic hematopoietic cell grafts. The library was made by PCR. These reads were obtained on an Illumina HiSeq 2500. Molecular barcoding was employed in the preparation of TCR libraries, with unique molecular identifiers being used to normalize TCRbeta repertoire quantification. The public reads were run again by TCRdb, first through fastp at Q25 and then through MiXCR, and only productive beta chains were kept. Every entry covers one CDR3 protein and lists the most common genes and DNA from its rows. The sample data list approximately 500,000 distinct CDR3 sequences, and about 11% of these were observed just once. 2% to 2.5% of the sample is taken by the ten largest.

The receptor's source is a child aged 2-15 years with inherited bone marrow failure, due to receive a stem cell transplant. Recombination connected TRBV11-1 to TRBJ1-5, and possibly TRBD1, on 5 matching bases. The source material was PBMCs, sampled before TCRalphabeta/CD19-depleted stem cell transplant. The DNA reads TGTGCCAGCAGCTTAGGGACCGGGGCCCCCCATAGCAATCAGCCCCAGCATTTT. Its translation reads: CASSLGTGAPHSNQPQHF.